Presented here are 18 T cell receptor beta chains from one specimen sequenced in a study of blood T cells in healthy people across ages. The use of a sample-barcoded 5' primer and a J-beta primer mix characterized a second PCR of roughly 6 to 11 cycles. MiXCR was run by TCRdb on the 5' RACE reads, yielding one entry per CDR3 protein. This sample yields approximately 820,000 distinct CDR3 sequences, of which about 42% are seen a single time; about a fifth belongs to the top ten. The source material was blood. Every receptor here comes from a man between 60 and 75 years old in good health.

The J gene is TRBJ1-4, the V gene TRBV20-1, with D uncertain. Per germline, CDR1 DFQATT and CDR2 SNEGSKA (reference sequence). V lost 3 bases and J lost 6, with 14 bases in between. This CDR3 contains 14 residues. The CDR3 bases are TGCAGTGCTAGCGGAAGTAGGCCGGATGAAAAACTGTTTTTT. Protein product: CSASGSRPDEKLFF.

There are a few counts of this clonotype. V is TRBV27 and J is TRBJ2-7; a possible D gene is TRBD1 (5 bases). The CDR3 has 14 residues. Germline V gene data show CDR1 as MNHEY and CDR2 as SMNVEV (reference sequence). Between the trimmed V and J ends, which lost 5 bases and 5 bases, there was a span of 16 bases. Here the CDR3 reads CASSQGSQVDEQYF. The CDR3 nucleotides are TGTGCCAGCAGTCAGGGTTCACAGGTAGACGAGCAGTACTTC.

The rearrangement links TRBV7-6 to TRBJ2-7, with 10 bases matching TRBD2. CDR1 and CDR2 from the germline V gene are SGHVS and FNYEAQ. This CDR3 is 16 amino acids long. Losses at the gene ends were 6 bases for V and 4 bases for J; bases not matched to a gene: 12. The DNA for the CDR3 is TGTGCCAGCAGTTTGGCGAAAACTAGCGGGGAGTACGAGCAGTACTTC. Translation: CASSLAKTSGEYEQYF.

The rearrangement uses TRBV20-1 and TRBJ2-1; D gene unclear. The CDR3 is 14 residues long. V was clipped by 2 bases and J by 5 bases, with 13 bases between them. From germline, CDR1 is DFQATT and CDR2 SNEGSKA (reference sequence). The CDR3, as DNA: TGCAGTGCTAGAAGTGGTATTCCCAACAATGAGCAGTTCTTC. Translated, it gives CSARSGIPNNEQFF.

This clonotype was counted between two and nine times. The J gene is TRBJ1-6, the V gene TRBV6-2 or TRBV6-3; D may be TRBD1 (6 bases). V dropped 6 bases and J dropped 9 bases, with 15 bases sitting between them. The CDR3 runs 14 residues. Germline values: CDR1 MNHEY, CDR2 SVGEGT. CDR3 residues: CASRGNREVSPLHF. In DNA, the CDR3 is TGTGCCAGCAGAGGGAACAGGGAAGTTTCACCCCTCCACTTT.

V is TRBV10-3 and J is TRBJ2-7, with D tentatively TRBD1 (6 bases). The V gene lost 10 bases and the J gene lost 2 bases, with 12 bases spanning the gap. Germline CDR1 reads ENHRY; CDR2 reads SYGVKD. The length of the CDR3 is 12 residues. The CDR3 spells CATRTVPYEQYF. The CDR3 bases are TGTGCCACACGGACAGTTCCCTACGAGCAGTACTTC.

This clonotype was observed a few times. The V gene is TRBV6-2 or TRBV6-3, the J gene TRBJ2-1, with no clear D. The J call may be in error: the DNA end matches TRBJ2-7 better. Per germline, CDR1 MNHEY and CDR2 SVGEGT. CDR3 length: 15 amino acids. The CDR3 region is CASSYEVGNLYEQYF. The CDR3 DNA sequence: TGTGCCAGCAGTTACGAGGTAGGGAACCTCTACGAGCAGTACTTC.

The J gene is TRBJ2-5, the V gene TRBV4-3; tentative D call: TRBD2 (6 bases). The V and J ends lost 3 bases and 11 bases respectively, with 16 bases between them. Germline V gene sequence: CDR1 LGHNA, CDR2 YSLEER. The CDR3 has 13 amino acids. The CDR3 sequence: CASSHPGSREQYF. In nucleotides, the CDR3 is TGCGCCAGCAGCCATCCGGGTTCACGGGAGCAGTACTTC.

J is TRBJ2-1 and V is TRBV7-9, with D perhaps matching TRBD2 (6 bases). Trimming removed 5 bases from V and 6 bases from J, with 20 bases in between. CDR3 length: 16 residues. Germline CDR1 and CDR2: SEHNR and FQNEAQ (reference sequence). This chain's CDR3 is CASSPTSGGLGNEQFF. DNA for the CDR3: TGTGCCAGCAGCCCTACGTCCGGGGGTCTAGGCAATGAGCAGTTCTTC.

Written as DNA, the CDR3 is TGCAGTGCCAGGATGGATAGCAATCAGCCCCAGCATTTT. The encoded protein is CSARMDSNQPQHF. The rearrangement links TRBV20-1 to TRBJ1-5; D gene uncertain. Germline loops: CDR1 DFQATT, CDR2 SNEGSKA (reference sequence). The V end was cut by 6 bases, the J end by 0 bases, with 9 bases between. The CDR3 loop spans 13 amino acids.

This clonotype was seen a few times. J is TRBJ2-5 and V is TRBV3-1; a weak D match, TRBD1 (6 bases). V lost 1 base and J 5 bases, leaving 17 bases between the germline ends. CDR3 length equals 16 residues. Germline V gene data show CDR1 as LGHDT and CDR2 as YNNKEL (reference sequence). As DNA, the CDR3 is TGTGCCAGCAGCCAAGTGGGGGCTCTCTGGATGGAGACCCAGTACTTC. Its protein is CASSQVGALWMETQYF.

Comment on this clonotype: An end of the junction differs from the germline gene, which may be a read error. This chain uses TRBV9 with TRBJ2-2; TRBD1 is a possible D gene (5 bases). CDR3 length equals 15 residues. Germline loops: CDR1 SGDLS, CDR2 YYNGEE. The CDR3 region is CVSSVGRANTGELFF. The CDR3 DNA reads TGTGTCAGCAGCGTAGGCAGGGCGAACACCGGGGAGCTGTTTTTT.

This clonotype was recorded a few times. The J gene is TRBJ1-2, the V gene TRBV6-2 or TRBV6-3, with D unresolved. Germline V lookup: CDR1 MNHEY, CDR2 SVGEGT. The CDR3 contains 14 residues. Trimming took off 6 bases at V and 7 bases at J, with 18 bases between the two ends. The CDR3 region is CASRDDGRTGGYTF. For the CDR3, the DNA is TGTGCCAGCAGGGACGATGGACGGACGGGTGGCTACACCTTC.

Only a few counts were recorded for this clonotype. This rearrangement joins TRBV15 to TRBJ2-1; 13 nucleotides agree with TRBD2. This CDR3 comprises 17 residues. From germline, CDR1 is LNHNV and CDR2 YYDKDF (reference sequence). V lost 1 base to trimming and J lost 8 bases; unmatched junction nucleotides: 8. DNA of the CDR3: TGTGCCACCAGCAGAGCCCGACTAGCGGGGGGCGGCTATGAGCAGTTCTTC. Protein sequence: CATSRARLAGGGYEQFF.

The chain uses TRBV2 and TRBJ1-6; possible D gene TRBD1, 5 bases. CDR3 size: 14 residues. Germline V gene data show CDR1 as SNHLY and CDR2 as FYNNEI. V lost 6 bases, J lost 7 bases, and 13 bases lay in between. CDR3 bases: TGTGCCAGCAGCCCGGGACGGATAAATTCACCCCTCCACTTT. This codes for CASSPGRINSPLHF.

This clonotype was detected ten times or more. This chain uses TRBV20-1 with TRBJ1-2; D is undetermined. Trimming took 3 bases from V and 4 from J, leaving 6 bases between them. Looked up from germline, CDR1 is DFQATT and CDR2 is SNEGSKA (reference sequence). The CDR3 has 11 amino acids. The CDR3 here is CSASPGYGYTF. DNA of the CDR3: TGCAGTGCTAGCCCCGGCTATGGCTACACCTTC.

This clonotype was seen a few times. The rearrangement joins TRBV11-2 to TRBJ1-1; tentative D call: TRBD1 (5 bases). The CDR3 runs 15 residues. The V gene's germline CDR1 is SGHAT and CDR2 FQNNGV. V lost 1 base and J lost 7, with 16 bases in between. CDR3: CASSLGGGRYLEAFF. For the CDR3, the DNA is TGTGCCAGCAGCTTAGGGGGGGGAAGGTACCTTGAAGCTTTCTTT.

This sequence joins TRBV27 and TRBJ2-6, with D uncertain. Trimming cost V 3 bases and J 0 bases, with 6 bases left between them. CDR3 length: 15 residues. The germline CDR1 and CDR2 sequences are MNHEY and SMNVEV (reference sequence). The DNA for the CDR3 is TGTGCCAGCAGTTTTGAACGCTCTGGGGCCAACGTCCTGACTTTC. Translating gives CASSFERSGANVLTF.